These 8 T cell receptor beta chains came from one sample sequenced in a study of radiation and T cells in renal cell carcinoma. Time point denoted: blood 2 weeks post-SBRT. Treatment given: 15 Gy SBRT to primary tumor, nephrectomy 4 weeks later. Some clones are missing from TCRdb's copy, which holds only in-frame ones; the method was immunoSEQ multiplex PCR. The sample has about 60,000 clones, roughly four fifths seen once. The specimen comprised blood, sampled from a patient whose treatment included radiotherapy and nephrectomy. The origin of the receptors is a man aged 60-69 years with renal cell carcinoma.

The V call is TRBV2, the J call TRBJ1-1; 8 bases are a match to TRBD1. Looked up from germline, CDR1 is SNHLY and CDR2 is FYNNEI. The CDR3 contains 16 residues. Trimming removed 5 bases from V and 7 bases from J; junction bases left unmatched: 15. DNA for the CDR3: TGTGCCAGCAGTCCCCCCCAGGGGGCCCGCCCCAATGAAGCTTTCTTT. It is translated as CASSPPQGARPNEAFF.

This chain links TRBV5-3 with TRBJ2-7; D remains unclear. TRBV5-3 belongs to the ORF category, with a function that is uncertain. The CDR3 totals 14 residues. The germline V and J ends were trimmed by 0 bases and 2 bases, with 9 bases remaining between them. The CDR3 region has the DNA TGTGCCAGAAGCTTGGGAAGGGTACCCTACGAGCAGTACGTC. This translates into CARSLGRVPYEQYV.

This chain links TRBV6-1 with TRBJ2-5; the match to TRBD1 covers 8 bases. The J call may be faulty, since TRBJ2-7 better matches the DNA end. This CDR3 is built from 13 residues. Germline assignment: CDR1 MNHNS and CDR2 SASEGT. The CDR3 is CASSLGQVFEQYF. CDR3 DNA: TGTGCCAGCAGTTTGGGACAGGTATTCGAGCAGTACTTC.

This clone was seen more than once but under ten times. This rearrangement joins TRBV9 to TRBJ2-1; no reliable D call. The germline V gene encodes CDR1 SGDLS and CDR2 YYNGEE. The V end lost 4 bases, the J end lost 3 bases, and 20 bases lay between the germline ends. CDR3 length: 17 amino acids. CDR3 residues: CASSSVGIGSLYNEQFF. The CDR3 DNA reads TGTGCCAGCAGCTCCGTTGGGATTGGGTCCCTCTACAATGAGCAGTTCTTC.

The V call is TRBV9, the J call TRBJ1-1; 7 positions match TRBD1. The CDR3 is 15 residues long. V shed 4 bases, J shed 0 bases, and the junction held 6 bases outside the gene matches. From germline, CDR1 is SGDLS and CDR2 YYNGEE. The CDR3 sequence is CASSPLGQLNTEAFF. CDR3 DNA: TGTGCCAGCAGCCCCCTGGGACAGCTGAACACTGAAGCTTTCTTT.

The chain recombines TRBV6-1 with TRBJ2-3; no definite D call. The CDR3 loop spans 14 amino acids. Germline V gene sequence: CDR1 MNHNS, CDR2 SASEGT. V was trimmed by 4 bases and J by 1 base, leaving 9 bases between them. The chain's CDR3 is CASSARPRTDTQYF. The CDR3 DNA sequence: TGTGCCAGCAGTGCTCGCCCCCGCACAGATACGCAGTATTTT.

This chain links TRBV6-5 with TRBJ1-2; TRBD1 is a possible D gene (6 bases). Germline V gene sequence: CDR1 MNHEY, CDR2 SVGAGI. The ends were cut back, 2 bases at V and 4 bases at J, with 11 bases in the middle. The CDR3 spans 14 residues. The CDR3 is CASSYAGDGYGYTF. The CDR3 DNA reads TGTGCCAGCAGTTACGCAGGGGATGGCTATGGCTACACCTTC.

This clone appeared a few times. The CDR3 spells CASSPNLGLAELYTQYF. CDR3 DNA sequence: TGTGCCAGCAGCCCAAACTTGGGACTAGCGGAACTGTATACGCAGTATTTT. V is TRBV14 and J is TRBJ2-3; 11 bases align to TRBD2. V shed 4 bases, J shed 7 bases, and the junction held 13 bases outside the gene matches. Germline lookup yields CDR1 SGHDN and CDR2 FVKESK. CDR3 size: 17 residues.